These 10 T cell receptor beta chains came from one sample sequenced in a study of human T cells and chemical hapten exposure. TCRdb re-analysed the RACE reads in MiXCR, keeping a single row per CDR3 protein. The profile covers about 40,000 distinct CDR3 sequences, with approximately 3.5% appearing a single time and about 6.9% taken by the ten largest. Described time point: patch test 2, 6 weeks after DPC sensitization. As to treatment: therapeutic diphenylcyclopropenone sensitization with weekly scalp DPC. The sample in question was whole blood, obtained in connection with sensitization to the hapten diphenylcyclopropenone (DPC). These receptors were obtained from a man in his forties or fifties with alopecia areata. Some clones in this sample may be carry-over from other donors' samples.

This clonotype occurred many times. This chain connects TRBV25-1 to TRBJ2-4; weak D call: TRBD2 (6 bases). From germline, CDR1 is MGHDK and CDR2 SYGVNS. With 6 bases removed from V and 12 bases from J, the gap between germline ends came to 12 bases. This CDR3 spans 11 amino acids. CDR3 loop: CASRESGPQYF. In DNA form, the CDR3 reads TGTGCCAGCAGGGAGAGCGGGCCTCAGTACTTC.

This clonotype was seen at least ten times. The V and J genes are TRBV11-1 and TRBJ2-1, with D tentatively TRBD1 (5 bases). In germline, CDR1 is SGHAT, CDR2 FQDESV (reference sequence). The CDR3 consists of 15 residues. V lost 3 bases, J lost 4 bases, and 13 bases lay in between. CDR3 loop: CASSFSENRYNEQFF. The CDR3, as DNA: TGTGCCAGCAGCTTTTCAGAAAACAGGTACAATGAGCAGTTCTTC.

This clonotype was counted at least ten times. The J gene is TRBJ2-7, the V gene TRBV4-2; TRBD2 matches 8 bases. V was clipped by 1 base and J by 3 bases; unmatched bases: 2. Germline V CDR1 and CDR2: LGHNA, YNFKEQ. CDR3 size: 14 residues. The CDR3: CASSQGLANYEQYF. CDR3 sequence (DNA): TGTGCCAGCAGCCAAGGACTAGCGAACTACGAGCAGTACTTC.

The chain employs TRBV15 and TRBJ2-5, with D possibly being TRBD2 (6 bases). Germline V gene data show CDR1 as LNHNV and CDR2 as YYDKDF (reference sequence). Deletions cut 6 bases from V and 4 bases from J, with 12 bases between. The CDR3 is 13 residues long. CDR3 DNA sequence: TGTGCCACCAGTCTACGGGAGTCAGAGACCCAGTACTTC. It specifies CATSLRESETQYF. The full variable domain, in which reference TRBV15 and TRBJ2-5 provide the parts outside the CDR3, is DAMVIQNPRYQVTQFGKPVTLSCSQTLNHNVMYWYQQKSSQAPKLLFHYYDKDFNNEADTPDNFQSRRPNTSFCFLDIRSPGLGDTAMYLCATSLRESETQYFGPGTRLLVL.

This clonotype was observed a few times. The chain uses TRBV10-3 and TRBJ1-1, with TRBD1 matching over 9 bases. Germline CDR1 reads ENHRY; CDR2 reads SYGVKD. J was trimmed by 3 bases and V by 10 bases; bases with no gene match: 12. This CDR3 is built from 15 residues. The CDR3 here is CASRGGTGSYTEAFF. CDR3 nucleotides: TGTGCCAGCCGGGGAGGGACAGGGTCGTACACTGAAGCTTTCTTT.

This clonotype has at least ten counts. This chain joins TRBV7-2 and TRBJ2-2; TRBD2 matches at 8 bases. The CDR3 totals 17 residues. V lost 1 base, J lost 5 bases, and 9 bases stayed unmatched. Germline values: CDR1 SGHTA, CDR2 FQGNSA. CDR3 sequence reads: CASSLVRSGSWTGELFF. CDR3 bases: TGTGCCAGCAGCTTAGTTAGGAGCGGGAGTTGGACCGGGGAGCTGTTTTTT.

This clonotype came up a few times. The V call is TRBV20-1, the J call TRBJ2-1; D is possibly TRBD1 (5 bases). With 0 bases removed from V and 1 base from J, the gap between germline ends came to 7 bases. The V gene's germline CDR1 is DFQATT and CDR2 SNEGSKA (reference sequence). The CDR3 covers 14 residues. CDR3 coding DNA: TGCAGTGCTAGAGAGAGACAGTCCTACAATGAGCAGTTCTTC. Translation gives CSARERQSYNEQFF.

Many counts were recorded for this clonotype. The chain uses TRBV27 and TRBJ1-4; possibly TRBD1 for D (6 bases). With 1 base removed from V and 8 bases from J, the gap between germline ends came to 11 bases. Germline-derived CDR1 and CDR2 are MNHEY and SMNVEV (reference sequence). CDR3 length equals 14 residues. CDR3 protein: CASSLWAGDEKLFF. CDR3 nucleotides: TGTGCCAGCAGTTTATGGGCAGGGGACGAAAAACTGTTTTTT.

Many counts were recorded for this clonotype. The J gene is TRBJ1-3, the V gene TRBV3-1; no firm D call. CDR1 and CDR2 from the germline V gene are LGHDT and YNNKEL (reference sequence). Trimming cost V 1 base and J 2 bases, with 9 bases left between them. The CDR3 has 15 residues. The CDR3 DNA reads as TGTGCCAGCAGCCAAGGGACGATTACTGGAAACACCATATATTTT. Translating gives CASSQGTITGNTIYF.

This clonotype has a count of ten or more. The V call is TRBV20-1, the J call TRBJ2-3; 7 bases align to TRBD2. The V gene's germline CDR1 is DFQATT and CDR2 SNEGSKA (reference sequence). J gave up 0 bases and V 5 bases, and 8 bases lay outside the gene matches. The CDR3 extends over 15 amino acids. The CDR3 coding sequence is TGCAGTGCTCAAGGGGCGGGAGTTAGCACAGATACGCAGTATTTT. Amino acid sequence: CSAQGAGVSTDTQYF.